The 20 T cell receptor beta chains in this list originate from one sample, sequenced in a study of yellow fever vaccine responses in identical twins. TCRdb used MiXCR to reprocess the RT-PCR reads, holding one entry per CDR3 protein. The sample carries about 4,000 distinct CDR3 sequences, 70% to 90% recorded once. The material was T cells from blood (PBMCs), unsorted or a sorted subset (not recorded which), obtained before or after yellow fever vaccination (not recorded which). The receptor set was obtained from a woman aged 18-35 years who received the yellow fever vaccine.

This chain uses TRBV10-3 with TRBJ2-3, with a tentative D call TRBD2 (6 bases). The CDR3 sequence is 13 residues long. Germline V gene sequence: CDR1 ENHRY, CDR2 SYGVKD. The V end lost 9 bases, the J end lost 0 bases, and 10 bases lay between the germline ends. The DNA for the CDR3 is TGTGCCATGAGCGGGCAGAGCACAGATACGCAGTATTTT. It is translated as CAMSGQSTDTQYF.

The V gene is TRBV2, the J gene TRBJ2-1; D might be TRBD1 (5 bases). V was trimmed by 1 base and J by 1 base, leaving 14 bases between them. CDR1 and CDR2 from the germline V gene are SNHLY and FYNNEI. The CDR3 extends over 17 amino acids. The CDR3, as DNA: TGTGCCAGCAGTGAAGGGCGTCAGGGATGGTCCTACAATGAGCAGTTCTTC. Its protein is CASSEGRQGWSYNEQFF. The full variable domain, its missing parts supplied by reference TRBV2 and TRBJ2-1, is EPEVTQTPSHQVTQMGQEVILRCVPISNHLYFYWYRQILGQKVEFLVSFYNNEISEKSEIFDDQFSVERPDGSNFTLKIRSTKLEDSAMYFCASSEGRQGWSYNEQFFGPGTRLTVL.

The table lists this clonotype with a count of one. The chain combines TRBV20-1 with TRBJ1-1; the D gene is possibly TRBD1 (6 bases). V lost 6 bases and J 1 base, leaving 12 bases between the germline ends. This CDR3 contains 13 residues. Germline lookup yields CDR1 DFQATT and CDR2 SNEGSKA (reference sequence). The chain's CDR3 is CSARRGANTEAFF. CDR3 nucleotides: TGCAGTGCCAGACGGGGGGCGAACACTGAAGCTTTCTTT.

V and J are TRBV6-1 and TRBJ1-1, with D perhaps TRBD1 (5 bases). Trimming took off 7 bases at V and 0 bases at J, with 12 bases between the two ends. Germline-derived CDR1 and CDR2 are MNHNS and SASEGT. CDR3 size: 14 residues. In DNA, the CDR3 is TGTGCCAGCACAGGTACAGGACTGAACACTGAAGCTTTCTTT. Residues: CASTGTGLNTEAFF.

The CDR3 here is CASSRVLARETQYF. The CDR3 DNA reads TGTGCCAGCAGCCGCGTCCTAGCGCGAGAGACCCAGTACTTC. The chain has TRBV14 and TRBJ2-5, with D possibly being TRBD2 (6 bases). V lost 4 bases and J lost 4, with 13 bases in between. Looked up from germline, CDR1 is SGHDN and CDR2 is FVKESK. The CDR3 loop spans 14 amino acids.

CDR3 DNA: TGTGCCAGCAGCTTCCTAAAGAACACCGGGGAGCTGTTTTTT. Encoded protein: CASSFLKNTGELFF. The chain employs TRBV13 and TRBJ2-2; D gene uncertain. The CDR3 length is 14 residues. Trimming left V 3 bases short and J 1 base short, with 6 bases between. Germline CDR1 and CDR2: PRHDT and FYEKMQ (reference sequence).

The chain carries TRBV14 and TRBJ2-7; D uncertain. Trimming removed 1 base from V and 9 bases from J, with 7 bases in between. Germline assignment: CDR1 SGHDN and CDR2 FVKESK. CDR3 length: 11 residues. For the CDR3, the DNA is TGTGCCAGCAGCCAAGGGGTGGTGCAGTACTTC. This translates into CASSQGVVQYF.

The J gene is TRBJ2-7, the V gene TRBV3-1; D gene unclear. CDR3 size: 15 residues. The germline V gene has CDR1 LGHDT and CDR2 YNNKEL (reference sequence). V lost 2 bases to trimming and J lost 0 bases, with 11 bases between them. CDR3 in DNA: TGTGCCAGCAGCCAATGGCACGTCGACTCCTACGAGCAGTACTTC. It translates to CASSQWHVDSYEQYF.

CDR3 loop: CASSLETEAFF. The CDR3 DNA is TGTGCCAGCAGTCTGGAGACTGAAGCTTTCTTT. The genes are TRBV12-3 or TRBV12-4 and TRBJ1-1, with D unclear. V was pared by 5 bases and J by 5 bases, with 6 bases between. This CDR3 is 11 amino acids long.

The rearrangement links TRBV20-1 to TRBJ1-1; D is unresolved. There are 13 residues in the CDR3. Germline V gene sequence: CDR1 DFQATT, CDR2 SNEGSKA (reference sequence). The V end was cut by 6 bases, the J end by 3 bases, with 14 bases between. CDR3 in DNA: TGCAGTGCACCAAGCTGGGGAGACACTGAAGCTTTCTTT. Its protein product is CSAPSWGDTEAFF.

The DNA of the CDR3 is TGTGCCAGCACGCAGGCCGACTCCTACGAGCAGTACTTC. Protein: CASTQADSYEQYF. The chain is built from TRBV2 and TRBJ2-7; D uncertain. Germline V gene data show CDR1 as SNHLY and CDR2 as FYNNEI. V lost 7 bases and J lost 0, with 10 bases in between. The CDR3 is 13 amino acids.

The CDR3 DNA sequence: TGTGCCAGCAGTCCTAGTCAGGGGACAAATAATTCACCCCTCCACTTT. Amino acid sequence: CASSPSQGTNNSPLHF. The gene calls are TRBV6-1 and TRBJ1-6; D possibly corresponds to TRBD1 (6 bases). There are 16 residues in the CDR3. Per germline, CDR1 MNHNS and CDR2 SASEGT. V shed 5 bases and J shed 5 bases, with 16 bases lying between them.

CDR3 region: CSVEGRDEKLFF. The DNA for the CDR3 is TGCAGCGTTGAAGGCCGGGATGAAAAACTGTTTTTT. V gene TRBV29-1 combines with J gene TRBJ1-4; D remains unclear. CDR1 is SQVTM and CDR2 is ANQGSEA in the germline V gene. V was shortened by 1 base and J by 6 bases, with 6 bases between the two germline ends. The CDR3 is made up of 12 amino acids.

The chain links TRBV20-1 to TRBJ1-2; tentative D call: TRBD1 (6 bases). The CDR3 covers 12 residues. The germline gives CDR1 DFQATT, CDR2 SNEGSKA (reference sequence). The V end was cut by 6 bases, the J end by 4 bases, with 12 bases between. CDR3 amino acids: CSATLTGYGYTF. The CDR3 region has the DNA TGCAGTGCCACCCTGACAGGCTATGGCTACACCTTC.

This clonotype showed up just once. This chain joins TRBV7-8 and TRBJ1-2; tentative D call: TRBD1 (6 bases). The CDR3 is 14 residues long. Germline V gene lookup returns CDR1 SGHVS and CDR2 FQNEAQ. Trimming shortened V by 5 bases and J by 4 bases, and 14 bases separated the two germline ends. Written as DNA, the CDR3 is TGTGCCAGCAGCGCAAAACAGGGCACCTATGGCTACACCTTC. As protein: CASSAKQGTYGYTF. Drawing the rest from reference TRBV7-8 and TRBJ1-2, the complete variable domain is GAGVSQSPRYKVAKRGQDVALRCDPISGHVSLFWYQQALGQGPEFLTYFQNEAQLDKSGLPSDRFFAERPEGSVSTLKIQRTQQEDSAVYLCASSAKQGTYGYTFGSGTRLTVV.

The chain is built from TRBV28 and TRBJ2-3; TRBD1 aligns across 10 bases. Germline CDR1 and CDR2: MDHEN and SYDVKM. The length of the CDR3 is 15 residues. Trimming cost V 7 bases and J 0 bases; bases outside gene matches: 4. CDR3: CASNLGQGSTDTQYF. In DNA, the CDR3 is TGTGCCAGCAACTTGGGACAGGGGAGCACAGATACGCAGTATTTT.

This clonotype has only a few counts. The CDR3 protein is CASSIDRGTDTQYF. The CDR3 DNA reads TGTGCCAGCAGCATAGACAGGGGGACAGATACGCAGTATTTT. The rearrangement joins TRBV7-6 to TRBJ2-3; 9 bases line up with TRBD1. There are 14 residues in the CDR3. The germline CDR1 and CDR2 sequences are SGHVS and FNYEAQ. Losses at the gene ends were 5 bases for V and 3 bases for J; bases not matched to a gene: 3.

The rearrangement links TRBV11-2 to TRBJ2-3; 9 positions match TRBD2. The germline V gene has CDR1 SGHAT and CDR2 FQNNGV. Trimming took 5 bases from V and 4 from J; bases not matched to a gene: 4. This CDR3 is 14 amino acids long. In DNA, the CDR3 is TGTGCCAGCAGCCCTGGACTAGCGTCAGATACGCAGTATTTT. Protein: CASSPGLASDTQYF.

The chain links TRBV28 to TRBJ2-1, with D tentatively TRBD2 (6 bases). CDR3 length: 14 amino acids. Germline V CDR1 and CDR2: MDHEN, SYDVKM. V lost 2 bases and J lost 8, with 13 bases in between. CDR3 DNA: TGTGCCAGCAGTTTAATTGGAGGGACCTATGAGCAGTTCTTC. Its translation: CASSLIGGTYEQFF.

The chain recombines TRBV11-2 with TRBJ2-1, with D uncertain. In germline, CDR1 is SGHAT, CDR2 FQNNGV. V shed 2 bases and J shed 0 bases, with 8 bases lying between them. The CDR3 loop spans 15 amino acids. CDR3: CASSLIRVSYNEQFF. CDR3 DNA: TGTGCCAGCAGCTTAATAAGGGTCTCCTACAATGAGCAGTTCTTC.